This TCR beta chain emerged from a study of blood T cells in healthy people across ages. The overall study: The capture of about one barcoded beta molecule per two T cells was achieved by template switching.

Caucasian individuals from Russia who were healthy and aged 6 to 90 acted as donors. Primers used in a second PCR of about 6 to 11 cycles were a sample-barcoded 5' primer and a J-beta primer mix. TCRdb analysed the 5' RACE reads with MiXCR anew, one entry per CDR3 protein. In the table there are about 750,000 distinct CDR3 sequences, about 55% of which are singletons. This clonotype was picked up a small number of times. What it recognizes is unknown. Study-level points and caveats: Expanded clonotype shifts may have been confounded, as the donors had an unknown CMV status.

Trimming removed 6 bases at V and 6 bases at J, with 13 bases between. The CDR3 is 13 residues long. CDR1 and CDR2 from the germline V gene are MDHEN and SYDVKM. Specimen: blood. This receptor was identified in a man older than 75 in good health. The chain uses TRBV28 and TRBJ2-3; D is perhaps TRBD1 (7 bases). The DNA of the CDR3 is TGTGCCAGCAGACGCCAGGGGGGCGATACGCAGTATTTT. Amino acid sequence: CASRRQGGDTQYF.